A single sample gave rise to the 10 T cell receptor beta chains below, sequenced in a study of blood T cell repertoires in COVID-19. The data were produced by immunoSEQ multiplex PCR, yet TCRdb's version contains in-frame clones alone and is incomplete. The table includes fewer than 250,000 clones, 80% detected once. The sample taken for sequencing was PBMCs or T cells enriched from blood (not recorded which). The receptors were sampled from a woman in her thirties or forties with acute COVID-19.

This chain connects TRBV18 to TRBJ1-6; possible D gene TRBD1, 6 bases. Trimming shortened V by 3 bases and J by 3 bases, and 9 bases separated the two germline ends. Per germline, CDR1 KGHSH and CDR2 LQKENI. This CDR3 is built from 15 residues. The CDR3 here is CASSPRDNYNSPLHF. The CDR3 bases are TGTGCCAGCTCACCTCGGGACAACTATAATTCACCCCTCCACTTT.

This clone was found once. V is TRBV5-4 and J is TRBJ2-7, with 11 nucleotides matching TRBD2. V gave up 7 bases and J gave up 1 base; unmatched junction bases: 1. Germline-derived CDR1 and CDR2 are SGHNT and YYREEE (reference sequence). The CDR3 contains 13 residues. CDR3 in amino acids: CASRLAGSYEQYF. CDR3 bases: TGTGCCAGCCGACTAGCGGGGTCCTACGAGCAGTACTTC.

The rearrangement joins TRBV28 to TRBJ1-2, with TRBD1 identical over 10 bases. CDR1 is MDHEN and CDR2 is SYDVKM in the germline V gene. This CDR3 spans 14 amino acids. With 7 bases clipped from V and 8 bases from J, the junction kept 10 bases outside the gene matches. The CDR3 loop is CASIERGTGEGYTF. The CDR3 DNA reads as TGTGCCAGCATCGAGAGGGGGACAGGGGAGGGCTACACCTTC.

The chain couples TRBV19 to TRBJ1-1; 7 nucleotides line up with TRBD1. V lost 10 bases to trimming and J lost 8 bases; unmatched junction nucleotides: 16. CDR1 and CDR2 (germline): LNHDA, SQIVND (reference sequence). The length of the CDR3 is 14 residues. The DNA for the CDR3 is TGTGCCACCCAGACAGGGATTTGGGTGAAAGAAGCTTTCTTT. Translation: CATQTGIWVKEAFF.

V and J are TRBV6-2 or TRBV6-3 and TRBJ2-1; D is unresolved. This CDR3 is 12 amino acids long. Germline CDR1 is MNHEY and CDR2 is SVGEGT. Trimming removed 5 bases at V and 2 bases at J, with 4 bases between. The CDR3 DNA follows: TGTGCCAGCAGTAGAGCCTACAATGAGCAGTTCTTC. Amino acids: CASSRAYNEQFF.

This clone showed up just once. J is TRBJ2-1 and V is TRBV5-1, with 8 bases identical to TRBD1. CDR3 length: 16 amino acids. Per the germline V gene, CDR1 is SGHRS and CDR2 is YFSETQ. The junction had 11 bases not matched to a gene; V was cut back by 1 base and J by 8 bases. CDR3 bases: TGCGCCAGCAGCTTGTATTTTCCAGGGGGCCACGATGAGCAGTTCTTC. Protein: CASSLYFPGGHDEQFF.

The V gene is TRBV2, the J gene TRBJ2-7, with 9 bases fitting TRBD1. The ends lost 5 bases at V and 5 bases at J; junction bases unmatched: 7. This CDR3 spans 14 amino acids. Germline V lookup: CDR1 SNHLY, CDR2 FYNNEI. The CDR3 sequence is CASSFRTGVNEQYF. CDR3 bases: TGTGCCAGCAGTTTTAGGACAGGGGTCAACGAGCAGTACTTC.

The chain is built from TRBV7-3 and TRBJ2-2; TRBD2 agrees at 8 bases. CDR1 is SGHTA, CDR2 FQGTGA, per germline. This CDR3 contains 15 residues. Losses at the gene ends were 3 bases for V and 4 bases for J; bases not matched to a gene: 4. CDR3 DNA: TGTGCCAGCAGCTTTACCGGGACTAGCACCGGGGAGCTGTTTTTT. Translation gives CASSFTGTSTGELFF. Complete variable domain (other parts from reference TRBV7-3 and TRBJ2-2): GAGVSQTPSNKVTEKGKYVELRCDPISGHTALYWYRQSLGQGPEFLIYFQGTGAADDSGLPNDRFFAVRPEGSVSTLKIQRTERGDSAVYLCASSFTGTSTGELFFGEGSRLTVL.

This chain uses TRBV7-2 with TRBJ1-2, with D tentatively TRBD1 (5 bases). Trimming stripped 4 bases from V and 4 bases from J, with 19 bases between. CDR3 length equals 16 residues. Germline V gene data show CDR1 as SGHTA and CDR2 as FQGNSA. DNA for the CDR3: TGTGCCAGCAGCTATCCGACAGCTTCACACCTCTATGGCTACACCTTC. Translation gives CASSYPTASHLYGYTF.

As DNA, the CDR3 is TGTGCCAGCAGCCAAGAGGCGGGAGTGGGCAATGAGCAGTTCTTC. Translating it yields CASSQEAGVGNEQFF. This chain connects TRBV3-1 (or the pseudogene TRBV3-2) to TRBJ2-1; TRBD2 matches at 7 bases. V lost 0 bases to trimming and J lost 6 bases; unmatched junction nucleotides: 5. The germline CDR1 and CDR2 sequences are LGHDT and YNNKEL (reference sequence). The CDR3 is made up of 15 amino acids.